The clone carrying this TCR beta chain was picked up a small number of times. Antigen unknown. The sample belongs to a study of post-analysis software for immune sequencing data. Study-level findings and limits: About five TRBV segments were more frequent in patients than controls; TRBV5-6, TRBV5-1 and TRBV20-1 belonged to this group.

The CDR3 loop spans 11 amino acids. CDR1 is DFQATT, CDR2 SNEGSKA, per germline (reference sequence). V lost 6 bases and J lost 2, with 8 bases in between. Prepared TCR beta cDNA libraries contained unique molecular identifiers. When about 1 to 11 million T cells were used, they gave hundreds of thousands of cDNA molecules. TCRdb independently ran MiXCR on the PCR reads; one entry per CDR3 protein. The sample holds around 440,000 distinct CDR3 sequences, over 35% seen once. The chain is built from TRBV20-1 and TRBJ2-7, with D hard to call. The sample taken for sequencing was blood. The receptor's source is a girl aged 5 to 17 with multiple sclerosis. The CDR3 region is CSAVQAYEQYF. In nucleotides, the CDR3 is TGCAGTGCAGTTCAGGCCTACGAGCAGTACTTC.